Shown below are 30 T cell receptor beta chains from a single sample sequenced in a study of OX40 agonist ivuxolimab in advanced cancers. The repertoire was sequenced with immunoSEQ multiplex PCR; TCRdb's copy has only in-frame clones and lacks some. The data hold some 79,000 clones, with 88% observed a single time. This specimen was CD4+ or CD8+ T cells sorted from blood, taken in a trial of the OX40 agonist ivuxolimab. Receptor source: an adult with an advanced solid tumor such as melanoma, head and neck, liver or kidney cancer.

This chain connects TRBV5-1 to TRBJ2-7; 9 bases agree with TRBD1. With V trimmed by 5 bases and J by 0 bases, 18 bases remained unmatched. Germline V lookup: CDR1 SGHRS, CDR2 YFSETQ. This CDR3 region has 19 residues. This CDR3 reads CASRGKAGQGNLYSYEQYF. DNA of the CDR3: TGCGCCAGCAGGGGAAAGGCGGGACAGGGAAATCTTTACTCCTACGAGCAGTACTTC. Full variable domain (rest looked up from reference TRBV5-1 and TRBJ2-7): KAGVTQTPRYLIKTRGQQVTLSCSPISGHRSVSWYQQTPGQGLQFLFEYFSETQRNKGNFPGRFSGRQFSNSRSEMNVSTLELGDSALYLCASRGKAGQGNLYSYEQYFGPGTRLTVT.

The chain employs TRBV19 and TRBJ2-7; D gene ambiguous. CDR3 size: 15 residues. The germline CDR1 and CDR2 sequences are LNHDA and SQIVND (reference sequence). V was cut by 5 bases and J by 1 base, with 15 bases left in between. CDR3 amino acids: CASSFEVSVSYEQYF. The CDR3 DNA follows: TGTGCCAGTAGTTTCGAAGTATCAGTTTCCTACGAGCAGTACTTC.

This CDR3 reads CASNPGYLNEQFF. The DNA of the CDR3 is TGTGCCAGTAATCCAGGGTATTTGAATGAGCAGTTCTTC. The V call is TRBV19, the J call TRBJ2-1, with a possible D match to TRBD1 (5 bases). Trimming removed 7 bases at V and 7 bases at J, with 14 bases between. CDR3 length equals 13 residues. Germline V gene sequence: CDR1 LNHDA, CDR2 SQIVND (reference sequence).

This chain links TRBV6-5 with TRBJ2-7, with 12 bases that match TRBD2. CDR1 MNHEY and CDR2 SVGAGI come from the germline V gene. The CDR3 spans 15 residues. The junction had 6 bases not matched to a gene; V was cut back by 5 bases and J by 4 bases. In nucleotides, the CDR3 is TGTGCCAGCAGTCCCCTCCTAGCGGGAGGGTACGAGCAGTACTTC. As protein: CASSPLLAGGYEQYF.

This chain uses TRBV29-1 with TRBJ2-1, with D possibly matching TRBD2 (6 bases). V dropped 3 bases and J dropped 7 bases, with 16 bases sitting between them. CDR3 size: 14 residues. The germline V gene has CDR1 SQVTM and CDR2 ANQGSEA. The CDR3 bases are TGCAGCGTTGACGTGACTAGGAGGGGTAATGAGCAGTTCTTC. Translation gives CSVDVTRRGNEQFF.

CDR3 nucleotides: TGTGCCTGGAGTGTTAGCGGGAGTGGTGAGACCCAGTACTTC. Its protein is CAWSVSGSGETQYF. The chain joins TRBV30 to TRBJ2-5, with 9 bases aligning to TRBD2. This CDR3 has 14 residues. With 0 bases clipped from V and 5 bases from J, the junction kept 4 bases outside the gene matches. Germline lookup yields CDR1 GTSNPN and CDR2 SVGIG (reference sequence).

Here the CDR3 reads CASSLGSQGGKLFF. CDR3 nucleotides: TGTGCCAGCAGCTTAGGTTCACAGGGAGGAAAACTGTTTTTT. The V call is TRBV7-9, the J call TRBJ1-4, with D possibly TRBD1 on 6 matching bases. V lost 1 base and J lost 10, with 13 bases in between. The CDR3 has 14 amino acids. The germline CDR1 and CDR2 sequences are SEHNR and FQNEAQ (reference sequence).

V is TRBV10-3 and J is TRBJ2-5, with 8 positions matching TRBD2. The CDR3 loop spans 15 amino acids. J lost 1 base, V lost 10 bases, and 11 bases had no gene match. The germline V gene has CDR1 ENHRY and CDR2 SYGVKD. The CDR3 nucleotides are TGTGCCACCGCTAGCCCCACTAGCGGCCAAGAGACCCAGTACTTC. Translated, it gives CATASPTSGQETQYF.

This chain links TRBV4-2 with TRBJ2-1, with 16 bases aligning to TRBD2. Germline trimming cut 2 bases from V and 6 bases from J; bases unmatched to any gene: 13. Germline V gives CDR1 LGHNA, CDR2 YNFKEQ. This CDR3 is 20 amino acids long. The CDR3 DNA follows: TGTGCCAGCAGCCAACCGGGACTAGCGGGAGGGCCGTCAAAGTTCAATGAGCAGTTCTTC. Translating gives CASSQPGLAGGPSKFNEQFF.

This rearrangement joins TRBV5-1 to TRBJ2-1; TRBD2 aligns across 9 bases. Per the germline V gene, CDR1 is SGHRS and CDR2 is YFSETQ. This CDR3 contains 16 residues. Trimming removed 3 bases from V and 1 base from J; junction bases left unmatched: 5. CDR3: CASSSITSGSYNEQFF. CDR3 bases: TGCGCCAGCAGCTCGATAACTAGCGGGTCCTACAATGAGCAGTTCTTC. Filled out from reference TRBV5-1 and TRBJ2-1, the complete variable domain reads KAGVTQTPRYLIKTRGQQVTLSCSPISGHRSVSWYQQTPGQGLQFLFEYFSETQRNKGNFPGRFSGRQFSNSRSEMNVSTLELGDSALYLCASSSITSGSYNEQFFGPGTRLTVL.

The gene calls are TRBV11-2 and TRBJ2-7; 12 bases agree with TRBD2. There are 15 residues in the CDR3. Germline CDR1 reads SGHAT; CDR2 reads FQNNGV. J gave up 4 bases and V 4 bases, and 5 bases lay outside the gene matches. The CDR3 DNA is TGTGCCAGCAGCTCCTTGACTAGCGGGAGTTACGAGCAGTACTTC. Translation gives CASSSLTSGSYEQYF.

V usage is TRBV5-1 and J usage is TRBJ2-7, with 11 bases identical to TRBD2. The CDR3 spans 14 residues. V shed 5 bases, J shed 4 bases, and the junction held 5 bases outside the gene matches. Germline V gene lookup returns CDR1 SGHRS and CDR2 YFSETQ. The CDR3 DNA follows: TGCGCCAGCAGGGTGACTAGCGGGATGTACGAGCAGTACTTC. Its translation: CASRVTSGMYEQYF.

This chain uses TRBV5-8 with TRBJ2-3, with D possibly matching TRBD1 (5 bases). CDR3 length equals 13 residues. Germline V lookup: CDR1 SGHTS, CDR2 YDEGEE. With 0 bases removed from V and 6 bases from J, the gap between germline ends came to 8 bases. CDR3 sequence (DNA): TGTGCCAGCAGCTTGGGACAGTTGGATACGCAGTATTTT. Its translation: CASSLGQLDTQYF.

This chain connects TRBV18 to TRBJ1-5; D gene ambiguous. V was pared by 1 base and J by 5 bases, with 12 bases between. The CDR3 consists of 15 residues. The germline gives CDR1 KGHSH, CDR2 LQKENI. The CDR3 protein is CASSPRVSQDQPQHF. Written as DNA, the CDR3 is TGTGCCAGCTCACCACGGGTCAGCCAAGATCAGCCCCAGCATTTT.

The rearrangement links TRBV6-4 to TRBJ2-2, with 11 bases lining up with TRBD2. Germline lookup yields CDR1 MRHNA and CDR2 SNTAGT. The CDR3 has 15 residues. V lost 4 bases to trimming and J lost 6 bases; unmatched junction nucleotides: 4. CDR3: CASSVTSGIAGELFF. DNA of the CDR3: TGTGCCAGCAGTGTGACTAGCGGGATCGCCGGGGAGCTGTTTTTT.

The gene calls are TRBV10-1 and TRBJ2-3, with 9 positions matching TRBD2. Per germline, CDR1 WNHNN and CDR2 SYGVQD (reference sequence). The CDR3 has 15 amino acids. After removal of 3 bases from V and 5 bases from J, the junction contained 6 bases not matched to a gene. In nucleotides, the CDR3 is TGCGCCAGCAGTGAAGGGCTAGCGGGGCAAGATACGCAGTATTTT. Its protein product is CASSEGLAGQDTQYF.

This clone was seen a single time. The chain combines TRBV4-2 with TRBJ2-3; 7 nucleotides match TRBD2. In germline, CDR1 is LGHNA, CDR2 YNFKEQ. Losses at the gene ends were 1 base for V and 2 bases for J; bases not matched to a gene: 9. There are 17 residues in the CDR3. CDR3 loop: CASSQGGGGSSTDTQYF. CDR3 DNA: TGTGCCAGCAGCCAAGGGGGTGGCGGGAGCTCCACAGATACGCAGTATTTT.

The rearrangement links TRBV7-9 to TRBJ2-1; D is perhaps TRBD1 (5 bases). CDR3 length: 14 residues. From germline, CDR1 is SEHNR and CDR2 FQNEAQ (reference sequence). Trimming took off 1 base at V and 7 bases at J, with 11 bases between the two ends. The CDR3 nucleotides read TGTGCCAGCAGCTTAGATAGGCAGGGAAATGAGCAGTTCTTC. Amino acids: CASSLDRQGNEQFF.

V and J are TRBV19 and TRBJ2-7; D is perhaps TRBD2 (6 bases). V dropped 4 bases and J dropped 5 bases, with 21 bases sitting between them. This CDR3 spans 16 amino acids. Per the germline V gene, CDR1 is LNHDA and CDR2 is SQIVND (reference sequence). CDR3 nucleotide sequence: TGTGCCAGTAGTACCCCTCTCCGCGGGACTGGGAACGAGCAGTACTTC. It translates to CASSTPLRGTGNEQYF.

This clone was counted a single time. The chain recombines TRBV19 with TRBJ2-1, with 9 bases identical to TRBD1. Germline lookup yields CDR1 LNHDA and CDR2 SQIVND (reference sequence). The CDR3 has 16 amino acids. The V gene end was trimmed by 8 bases and the J gene end by 5 bases; junction bases not matched to a gene: 13. CDR3 bases: TGTGCCAGTTCCCACCACAGGGGGCGCAGGGACAATGAGCAGTTCTTC. Translation gives CASSHHRGRRDNEQFF.

This chain links TRBV11-2 with TRBJ1-6, with a possible D match to TRBD1 (5 bases). Germline V CDR1 and CDR2: SGHAT, FQNNGV. Trimming removed 1 base at V and 5 bases at J, with 6 bases between. This CDR3 is 14 amino acids long. For the CDR3, the DNA is TGTGCCAGCAGCTTAGGACAGCATAATTCACCCCTCCACTTT. It codes for CASSLGQHNSPLHF.

The rearrangement joins TRBV19 to TRBJ2-7; possibly TRBD1 or TRBD2 for D (5 bases each). CDR3 length: 15 amino acids. The V gene's germline CDR1 is LNHDA and CDR2 SQIVND (reference sequence). V lost 4 bases and J lost 2, with 15 bases in between. CDR3 in DNA: TGTGCCAGTAGTAGGGGACGGTCAAGAACCTACGAGCAGTACTTC. Residues: CASSRGRSRTYEQYF.

This chain connects TRBV10-2 to TRBJ1-2; D remains ambiguous. The CDR3 length is 15 residues. V gave up 0 bases and J gave up 2 bases, with 10 bases separating them. Germline assignment: CDR1 WSHSY and CDR2 SAAADI. CDR3 loop: CASSESRQLNYGYTF. CDR3 DNA sequence: TGCGCCAGCAGTGAGTCCCGCCAGTTAAACTATGGCTACACCTTC.

This clone has a single count. The chain couples TRBV6-4 to TRBJ2-2, with 11 bases lining up with TRBD2. The ends lost 6 bases at V and 7 bases at J; junction bases unmatched: 7. Germline V gene lookup returns CDR1 MRHNA and CDR2 SNTAGT. The CDR3 contains 15 residues. The CDR3 loop is CASSTTSGTVGELFF. CDR3 coding DNA: TGTGCCAGCAGCACGACTAGCGGGACGGTCGGGGAGCTGTTTTTT.

The rearrangement uses TRBV19 and TRBJ2-1; TRBD2 matches at 14 bases. The CDR3 sequence is 17 residues long. Trimming took 5 bases from V and 8 from J; bases not matched to a gene: 11. CDR1 and CDR2 (germline): LNHDA, SQIVND (reference sequence). The DNA of the CDR3 is TGTGCCAGTAGTCCCTCGGGACTAGCGGGAGATTCGTATGAGCAGTTCTTC. Encoded protein: CASSPSGLAGDSYEQFF.

The chain employs TRBV14 and TRBJ2-3, with unresolved D. V was clipped by 1 base and J by 3 bases, with 5 bases between them. CDR1 and CDR2 from the germline V gene are SGHDN and FVKESK. This CDR3 is 13 amino acids long. Here the CDR3 reads CASSQVRTDTQYF. The CDR3 DNA sequence: TGTGCCAGCAGCCAAGTGAGGACAGATACGCAGTATTTT.

The V gene is TRBV2, the J gene TRBJ2-7, with D tentatively TRBD2 (6 bases). This CDR3 region has 15 residues. Germline assignment: CDR1 SNHLY and CDR2 FYNNEI. V lost 2 bases, J lost 0 bases, and 11 bases lay in between. CDR3 nucleotide sequence: TGTGCCAGCAGTGAATCCGGGGGATTCTCCTACGAGCAGTACTTC. It codes for CASSESGGFSYEQYF.

This chain links TRBV5-8 with TRBJ2-1, with TRBD2 identical over 7 bases. V dropped 0 bases and J dropped 2; count of bases not matched to a gene: 2. The germline CDR1 and CDR2 sequences are SGHTS and YDEGEE. The CDR3 length is 15 residues. CDR3 protein: CASSLGTRTYNEQFF. CDR3 in DNA: TGTGCCAGCAGCTTGGGGACTAGAACCTACAATGAGCAGTTCTTC.

This chain links TRBV6-1 with TRBJ1-1, with D tentatively TRBD1 (6 bases). Germline CDR1 reads MNHNS; CDR2 reads SASEGT. CDR3 length: 14 amino acids. The V end was cut by 8 bases, the J end by 6 bases, with 19 bases between. CDR3 loop: CASVQTGPSAEAFF. Written as DNA, the CDR3 is TGTGCCAGCGTTCAGACAGGCCCCAGCGCTGAAGCTTTCTTT.

V is TRBV2 and J is TRBJ2-7; tentative D call: TRBD1 (5 bases). CDR3 length: 14 amino acids. Germline assignment: CDR1 SNHLY and CDR2 FYNNEI. V lost 5 bases, J lost 0 bases, and 11 bases lay in between. CDR3 nucleotides: TGTGCCAGCAGTCGACAGTTGAGCTCCTACGAGCAGTACTTC. Its protein is CASSRQLSSYEQYF.